The 26 T cell receptor beta chains listed next were all sequenced from one sample in a study of shared clonotypes between healthy human individuals. TCRdb's copy holds only in-frame clones and misses some; the assay was immunoSEQ multiplex PCR. The repertoire includes fewer than 2.5 million clones, 93% of them detected once, and 0.35% to 0.45% sits in the top ten. What was sequenced was naive CD4+ T cells from PBMCs. Specified subset: CD45RA+ positively selected. The source of these receptors is a man aged 18 to 30 in good health. Some clones in this sample may be carry-over from other donors' samples.

The gene calls are TRBV5-5 and TRBJ1-4; D unclear. V dropped 6 bases and J dropped 7 bases, with 25 bases sitting between them. Germline V lookup: CDR1 SGHKS, CDR2 YYEKEE (reference sequence). This CDR3 spans 17 amino acids. CDR3 protein: CASTSTLSGRLGEKLFF. The CDR3 coding sequence is TGTGCCAGCACCAGCACGTTATCGGGTCGACTTGGTGAAAAACTGTTTTTT.

The chain uses TRBV9 and TRBJ2-3; TRBD2 aligns across 9 bases. The CDR3 has 17 residues. Trimming removed 0 bases from V and 4 bases from J; junction bases left unmatched: 9. Germline assignment: CDR1 SGDLS and CDR2 YYNGEE. CDR3 nucleotide sequence: TGTGCCAGCAGCGTAGGCGTCCTAGCGGGAACGGCAGATACGCAGTATTTT. Translating it yields CASSVGVLAGTADTQYF. The full variable domain, rest sourced from reference TRBV9 and TRBJ2-3, is DSGVTQTPKHLITATGQRVTLRCSPRSGDLSVYWYQQSLDQGLQFLIQYYNGEERAKGNILERFSAQQFPDLHSELNLSSLELGDSALYFCASSVGVLAGTADTQYFGPGTRLTVL.

This chain connects TRBV27 to TRBJ1-3; the D gene is possibly TRBD1 (6 bases). The CDR3 is 13 residues long. V was pared by 5 bases and J by 4 bases, with 9 bases between. Germline V gene data show CDR1 as MNHEY and CDR2 as SMNVEV (reference sequence). CDR3 sequence reads: CASSPRGGNTIYF. Here the CDR3 DNA reads TGTGCCAGCAGTCCTAGGGGGGGAAACACCATATATTTT.

The V gene is TRBV13, the J gene TRBJ2-3; perhaps TRBD2 as D (6 bases). This CDR3 comprises 15 residues. CDR1 is PRHDT and CDR2 is FYEKMQ in the germline V gene (reference sequence). Between the trimmed V and J ends, which lost 5 bases and 2 bases, there was a span of 14 bases. The CDR3 loop is CASSPGLELTDTQYF. The CDR3 DNA follows: TGTGCCAGCAGCCCGGGACTCGAACTCACAGATACGCAGTATTTT.

The CDR3 DNA reads TGTGCCAGCAGTGATAGCGGGAGCTCCTACAATGAGCAGTTCTTC. Protein: CASSDSGSSYNEQFF. The chain joins TRBV6-1 to TRBJ2-1, with TRBD2 matching over 9 bases. The J segment lost 0 bases and the V segment lost 3 bases, leaving 0 bases of the junction unmatched. CDR1 and CDR2 (germline): MNHNS, SASEGT. This CDR3 comprises 15 residues.

This sequence joins TRBV29-1 and TRBJ2-3; possibly TRBD2 for D (6 bases). Germline V gives CDR1 SQVTM, CDR2 ANQGSEA. V lost 5 bases to trimming and J lost 2 bases, with 11 bases between them. The CDR3 loop spans 13 amino acids. The CDR3 reads CSVRGVITDTQYF. The CDR3 DNA is TGCAGCGTTCGCGGGGTCATCACAGATACGCAGTATTTT.

The chain uses TRBV4-1 and TRBJ2-7; D is ambiguous. Germline CDR1 reads MGHRA; CDR2 reads YSYEKL. V was pared by 2 bases and J by 4 bases, with 15 bases between. This CDR3 is 15 amino acids long. CDR3 in amino acids: CASSQRPGGTYEQYF. The CDR3 coding sequence is TGCGCCAGCAGCCAAAGGCCAGGCGGAACGTACGAGCAGTACTTC.

CDR3 amino acids: CASSDGTGVYGYTF. The CDR3 region has the DNA TGTGCCAGCAGTGATGGGACAGGAGTCTATGGCTACACCTTC. V usage is TRBV2 and J usage is TRBJ1-2; 8 bases align to TRBD1. The CDR3 is made up of 14 amino acids. Germline CDR1 SNHLY, CDR2 FYNNEI. V was clipped by 3 bases and J by 4 bases; unmatched bases: 4.

This chain's CDR3 is CASSIQGTGREAFF. The CDR3 DNA follows: TGTGCCAGCAGCATACAGGGGACCGGGAGGGAAGCTTTCTTT. The V call is TRBV7-2, the J call TRBJ1-1; 7 bases match TRBD1. Looked up from germline, CDR1 is SGHTA and CDR2 is FQGNSA. J gave up 8 bases and V 5 bases, and 11 bases lay outside the gene matches. The CDR3 extends over 14 amino acids. Variable domain in full (rest from reference TRBV7-2 and TRBJ1-1): GAGVSQSPSNKVTEKGKDVELRCDPISGHTALYWYRQSLGQGLEFLIYFQGNSAPDKSGLPSDRFSAERTGGSVSTLTIQRTQQEDSAVYLCASSIQGTGREAFFGQGTRLTVV.

The V call is TRBV5-4, the J call TRBJ2-7; tentative D call: TRBD1 (5 bases). In germline, CDR1 is SGHNT, CDR2 YYREEE (reference sequence). This CDR3 has 14 amino acids. The V gene lost 1 base and the J gene lost 5 bases, with 13 bases spanning the gap. The CDR3: CASSLRQGSDEQYF. CDR3 nucleotides: TGTGCCAGCAGCTTGAGGCAGGGATCGGACGAGCAGTACTTC.

V usage is TRBV7-8 and J usage is TRBJ1-1; D is uncertain. The CDR3 runs 15 residues. CDR1 and CDR2 (germline): SGHVS, FQNEAQ. V shed 4 bases and J shed 0 bases, with 12 bases lying between them. DNA for the CDR3: TGTGCCAGCAGCTCACTAGGGATTGTGAACACTGAAGCTTTCTTT. It is translated as CASSSLGIVNTEAFF. The full variable domain, with the rest looked up from reference TRBV7-8 and TRBJ1-1, is GAGVSQSPRYKVAKRGQDVALRCDPISGHVSLFWYQQALGQGPEFLTYFQNEAQLDKSGLPSDRFFAERPEGSVSTLKIQRTQQEDSAVYLCASSSLGIVNTEAFFGQGTRLTVV.

V is TRBV9 and J is TRBJ2-5, with TRBD1 as a possible D gene (6 bases). Germline-derived CDR1 and CDR2 are SGDLS and YYNGEE. This CDR3 has 16 residues. With 5 bases removed from V and 6 bases from J, the gap between germline ends came to 23 bases. Here the CDR3 DNA reads TGTGCCAGCAGACAAAGGGACACTCTTTGGGAGAAGACCCAGTACTTC. It translates to CASRQRDTLWEKTQYF.

This CDR3 is CASSERLAGYYEQYF. DNA of the CDR3: TGTGCCAGCAGTGAAAGACTAGCGGGCTACTACGAGCAGTACTTC. The chain recombines TRBV6-1 with TRBJ2-7, with 10 bases fitting TRBD2. Germline-derived CDR1 and CDR2 are MNHNS and SASEGT. This CDR3 region has 15 residues. V dropped 2 bases and J dropped 3; count of bases not matched to a gene: 4.

About this clone: The sample holds other DNA sequences that translate to the same CDR3. The genes are TRBV18 and TRBJ1-1, with TRBD1 matching 8 bases. The trim removed 4 bases at V and 1 base at J, leaving 5 bases unmatched. Germline V gene sequence: CDR1 KGHSH, CDR2 LQKENI. The CDR3 loop spans 15 amino acids. The CDR3 DNA reads TGTGCCAGCTCACTGGGACAGGCGGGGAACACTGAAGCTTTCTTT. Its translation: CASSLGQAGNTEAFF.

This clone was observed a few times. V and J are TRBV30 and TRBJ1-1; no clear D. The V end lost 6 bases, the J end lost 1 base, and 6 bases lay between the germline ends. The CDR3 totals 11 residues. The germline CDR1 and CDR2 sequences are GTSNPN and SVGIG (reference sequence). CDR3 nucleotide sequence: TGTGCCTGCTCGGGGAACACTGAAGCTTTCTTT. Protein sequence: CACSGNTEAFF.

The chain uses TRBV5-8 and TRBJ1-3; D gene unclear. Per germline, CDR1 SGHTS and CDR2 YDEGEE. The CDR3 extends over 13 amino acids. Trimming shortened V by 5 bases and J by 4 bases, and 10 bases separated the two germline ends. CDR3 region: CASRLRGGNTIYF. The DNA of the CDR3 is TGTGCCAGCAGGTTGAGAGGCGGAAACACCATATATTTT.

V usage is TRBV11-2 and J usage is TRBJ2-2, with 7 nucleotides matching TRBD1. Germline V lookup: CDR1 SGHAT, CDR2 FQNNGV. This CDR3 has 15 residues. After removal of 5 bases from V and 6 bases from J, the junction contained 9 bases not matched to a gene. The CDR3 region has the DNA TGTGCCAGCAGCAAAGGGACAGTTAGGGCCGGGGAGCTGTTTTTT. Its translation: CASSKGTVRAGELFF.

A single count supports this clone. The chain carries TRBV6-1 and TRBJ2-1, with D tentatively TRBD1 (6 bases). Between the trimmed V and J ends, which lost 6 bases and 1 base, there was a span of 10 bases. Germline loops: CDR1 MNHNS, CDR2 SASEGT. The CDR3 runs 14 residues. CDR3 region: CASRAQGSYNEQFF. CDR3 bases: TGTGCCAGCAGGGCACAGGGATCCTACAATGAGCAGTTCTTC.

The V gene is TRBV7-8, the J gene TRBJ2-7; 7 bases fit TRBD1. The CDR3 spans 15 residues. CDR1 and CDR2 from the germline V gene are SGHVS and FQNEAQ. The J segment lost 5 bases and the V segment lost 0 bases, leaving 7 bases of the junction unmatched. CDR3: CASSLAPGQDHEQYF. DNA of the CDR3: TGTGCCAGCAGCTTAGCGCCTGGACAGGACCACGAGCAGTACTTC.

The genes are TRBV2 and TRBJ1-3; D ambiguous. This CDR3 has 14 amino acids. Germline values: CDR1 SNHLY, CDR2 FYNNEI. The V end lost 4 bases, the J end lost 8 bases, and 15 bases lay between the germline ends. The CDR3 reads CASSARTFSDTIYF. The CDR3 DNA follows: TGTGCCAGCAGTGCCCGGACTTTCTCAGACACCATATATTTT.

The CDR3 nucleotides are TGTGCCACGGGGACGGGACAGGGGCCGGAGGAGACCCAGTACTTC. Translated, it gives CATGTGQGPEETQYF. The chain links TRBV7-8 to TRBJ2-5, with TRBD1 identical over 10 bases. The CDR3 is 15 amino acids. Losses at the gene ends were 10 bases for V and 5 bases for J; bases not matched to a gene: 13. Germline V gene sequence: CDR1 SGHVS, CDR2 FQNEAQ.

The CDR3 loop is CASSASVGIQYF. The CDR3 DNA reads as TGTGCCAGCTCAGCTAGCGTGGGCATTCAGTACTTC. The J gene is TRBJ2-4, the V gene TRBV18; D possibly corresponds to TRBD2 (6 bases). The CDR3 spans 12 residues. Trimming shortened V by 5 bases and J by 9 bases, and 11 bases separated the two germline ends. Germline V CDR1 and CDR2: KGHSH, LQKENI.

V is TRBV7-9 and J is TRBJ2-7; 8 positions agree with TRBD2. Germline-derived CDR1 and CDR2 are SEHNR and FQNEAQ (reference sequence). V lost 11 bases, J lost 6 bases, and 12 bases stayed unmatched. This CDR3 has 13 amino acids. CDR3 DNA sequence: TGTGCCGCTAGGCGGGGGGCCGGGGGCGAGCAGTACTTC. Protein: CAARRGAGGEQYF.

The chain combines TRBV14 with TRBJ2-7; TRBD1 agrees at 11 bases. This CDR3 spans 15 amino acids. The V and J ends lost 3 bases and 6 bases, in that order; junction bases with no gene match: 7. Germline CDR1 is SGHDN and CDR2 is FVKESK. The CDR3 sequence: CASSQTRTGGGEQYF. The CDR3 DNA sequence: TGTGCCAGCAGCCAGACTAGGACAGGGGGCGGCGAGCAGTACTTC.

V is TRBV6-1 and J is TRBJ2-7; the D is unclear. The CDR3 consists of 15 residues. The germline CDR1 and CDR2 sequences are MNHNS and SASEGT. Trimming took off 3 bases at V and 0 bases at J, with 12 bases between the two ends. The CDR3 protein is CASSEADSVSYEQYF. CDR3 nucleotide sequence: TGTGCCAGCAGTGAGGCGGATTCCGTCTCCTACGAGCAGTACTTC.

The V and J genes are TRBV20-1 and TRBJ2-4; D is unclear. Germline V gene sequence: CDR1 DFQATT, CDR2 SNEGSKA (reference sequence). The V end lost 6 bases, the J end lost 4 bases, and 7 bases lay between the germline ends. The CDR3 is 11 amino acids. The CDR3 coding sequence is TGCAGTGCAGGGATGAAAAACATTCAGTACTTC. Protein product: CSAGMKNIQYF.